A single sample is the source of the 23 T cell receptor beta chains below, sequenced in a study of shared clonotypes between healthy human individuals. Clones were read by immunoSEQ multiplex PCR, and TCRdb kept only the in-frame ones, dropping some. The sample includes about 490,000 clones, 70% to 80% of them seen just once. Sequences were obtained from PBMCs. These receptors were collected from a woman in her thirties or forties in good health. Some clones in this sample may be carry-over from other donors' samples.

The chain couples TRBV15 to TRBJ2-1; D uncertain. Between the trimmed V and J ends, which lost 0 bases and 6 bases, there was a span of 12 bases. CDR3 length: 15 residues. The germline CDR1 and CDR2 sequences are LNHNV and YYDKDF (reference sequence). CDR3 coding DNA: TGTGCCACCAGCAGAGATCAGCTAGTCGTCAATGAGCAGTTCTTC. Its translation: CATSRDQLVVNEQFF.

The chain couples TRBV30 to TRBJ1-4; D ambiguous. The germline gives CDR1 GTSNPN, CDR2 SVGIG (reference sequence). CDR3 size: 14 residues. The germline V and J ends were trimmed by 0 bases and 3 bases, with 8 bases remaining between them. Written as DNA, the CDR3 is TGTGCCTGGAGTGTTCTCTCGGCTAATGAAAAACTGTTTTTT. It encodes CAWSVLSANEKLFF.

The V call is TRBV4-1, the J call TRBJ2-7; D is undetermined. From germline, CDR1 is MGHRA and CDR2 YSYEKL. This CDR3 has 14 amino acids. V lost 0 bases, J lost 0 bases, and 6 bases lay in between. CDR3 coding DNA: TGCGCCAGCAGCCAAGATAGCAACTCCTACGAGCAGTACTTC. Its translation: CASSQDSNSYEQYF.

This clone has a single count. The chain uses TRBV28 and TRBJ1-4; no reliable D call. Germline V CDR1 and CDR2: MDHEN, SYDVKM. This CDR3 comprises 13 residues. V was trimmed by 4 bases and J by 7 bases, leaving 10 bases between them. The CDR3 sequence is CASSWGGGEKLFF. CDR3 in DNA: TGTGCCAGCAGTTGGGGAGGAGGTGAAAAACTGTTTTTT.

The V gene is TRBV28, the J gene TRBJ1-2; 7 bases match TRBD1. V shed 2 bases, J shed 4 bases, and the junction held 4 bases outside the gene matches. CDR1 MDHEN and CDR2 SYDVKM come from the germline V gene. This CDR3 is 14 amino acids long. The CDR3 protein is CASSLTGETYGYTF. The CDR3 DNA reads as TGTGCCAGCAGTTTAACAGGGGAGACCTATGGCTACACCTTC.

The chain uses TRBV10-3 and TRBJ1-1, with D possibly being TRBD1 (6 bases). Germline lookup yields CDR1 ENHRY and CDR2 SYGVKD. The CDR3 runs 13 residues. Trimming left V 3 bases short and J 8 bases short, with 13 bases between. This CDR3 is CAISDRTEIEAFF. The CDR3 DNA reads TGTGCCATCAGTGATAGGACAGAAATCGAAGCTTTCTTT.

This chain uses TRBV7-9 with TRBJ2-3, with a possible D match to TRBD2 (6 bases). Germline values: CDR1 SEHNR, CDR2 FQNEAQ (reference sequence). The CDR3 has 15 amino acids. V lost 2 bases and J lost 2, with 11 bases in between. The DNA for the CDR3 is TGTGCCAGCAGCTTACGGGACTTAAACACAGATACGCAGTATTTT. Its protein is CASSLRDLNTDTQYF.

V usage is TRBV11-1 and J usage is TRBJ1-2; D unclear. CDR1 and CDR2 (germline): SGHAT, FQDESV (reference sequence). Trimming removed 5 bases at V and 6 bases at J, with 13 bases between. The CDR3 is 13 residues long. In DNA form, the CDR3 reads TGTGCCAGCAGCCCCATGGACGGACATGGCTACACCTTC. Translation gives CASSPMDGHGYTF.

The rearrangement joins TRBV9 to TRBJ2-7; TRBD2 might be the D (7 bases). This CDR3 contains 16 residues. The germline V and J ends were trimmed by 0 bases and 3 bases, with 16 bases remaining between them. CDR1 SGDLS and CDR2 YYNGEE come from the germline V gene. The CDR3 loop reads CASSVDGAGAIYEQYF. The CDR3 DNA sequence: TGTGCCAGCAGCGTAGACGGGGCGGGGGCAATCTACGAGCAGTACTTC.

This clone was recorded many times. The chain uses TRBV30 and TRBJ2-7; D assignment may be TRBD1 or TRBD2 (8 bases each). This CDR3 comprises 15 residues. Trimming took off 2 bases at V and 7 bases at J, with 21 bases between the two ends. Germline CDR1 and CDR2: GTSNPN and SVGIG (reference sequence). CDR3: CAWSRGQGLVEEQYF. The CDR3 DNA reads TGTGCCTGGAGTCGAGGACAGGGACTAGTAGAGGAGCAGTACTTC. Drawing the rest from reference TRBV30 and TRBJ2-7, the complete variable domain is SQTIHQWPATLVQPVGSPLSLECTVEGTSNPNLYWYRQAAGRGLQLLFYSVGIGQISSEVPQNLSASRPQDRQFILSSKKLLLSDSGFYLCAWSRGQGLVEEQYFGPGTRLTVT.

The chain has TRBV5-5 and TRBJ2-1; 10 bases line up with TRBD2. From germline, CDR1 is SGHKS and CDR2 YYEKEE (reference sequence). The junction had 8 bases not matched to a gene; V was cut back by 1 base and J by 4 bases. There are 17 residues in the CDR3. The CDR3 protein is CASSLRASGSQYNEQFF. The CDR3 nucleotides are TGTGCCAGCAGCTTGAGGGCTAGCGGGAGTCAATACAATGAGCAGTTCTTC.

This chain joins TRBV28 and TRBJ2-7; TRBD2 matches 13 bases. The length of the CDR3 is 17 residues. The germline CDR1 and CDR2 sequences are MDHEN and SYDVKM. The trim removed 5 bases at V and 3 bases at J, leaving 10 bases unmatched. CDR3 DNA sequence: TGTGCCAGCAGTCTAGGGACTAGCGGGGACCCTTACTACGAGCAGTACTTC. Its translation: CASSLGTSGDPYYEQYF.

The J gene is TRBJ2-3, the V gene TRBV6-1, with D maybe TRBD1 (6 bases). Trimming removed 3 bases at V and 0 bases at J, with 10 bases between. The CDR3 is made up of 15 amino acids. Germline CDR1 reads MNHNS; CDR2 reads SASEGT. CDR3 sequence: CASSEQQGSTDTQYF. In nucleotides, the CDR3 is TGTGCCAGCAGTGAGCAACAGGGTAGCACAGATACGCAGTATTTT.

The chain's CDR3 is CSTTGRPGLGQETQYF. The CDR3 bases are TGCAGCACAACAGGACGTCCGGGACTAGGCCAAGAGACCCAGTACTTC. V usage is TRBV29-1 and J usage is TRBJ2-5; 8 bases fit TRBD2. After removal of 8 bases from V and 1 base from J, the junction contained 15 bases not matched to a gene. CDR1 is SQVTM and CDR2 is ANQGSEA in the germline V gene. This CDR3 has 16 amino acids.

This clone has a single count. The chain employs TRBV2 and TRBJ1-2, with D possibly being TRBD1 (6 bases). V was cut by 4 bases and J by 8 bases, with 17 bases left in between. Germline V CDR1 and CDR2: SNHLY, FYNNEI. The CDR3 is made up of 14 amino acids. Written as DNA, the CDR3 is TGTGCCAGCAGTGCCTCCCGACAGGTCGAAGGCTACACCTTC. It encodes CASSASRQVEGYTF.

V and J are TRBV7-8 and TRBJ2-1, with TRBD2 matching 11 bases. Trimming took 5 bases from V and 8 from J; bases not matched to a gene: 11. Germline V lookup: CDR1 SGHVS, CDR2 FQNEAQ. This CDR3 comprises 16 residues. In DNA, the CDR3 is TGTGCCAGCAGCCCGGAAGTAGCGGGAGGGGAACATGAGCAGTTCTTC. Amino acid sequence: CASSPEVAGGEHEQFF.

This chain uses TRBV28 with TRBJ1-2; 8 bases map to TRBD1. Germline CDR1 and CDR2: MDHEN and SYDVKM. The CDR3 contains 14 residues. V dropped 6 bases and J dropped 4; count of bases not matched to a gene: 7. CDR3: CASRRGQGIYGYTF. CDR3 nucleotide sequence: TGTGCCAGCAGGCGCGGACAGGGAATCTATGGCTACACCTTC.

In its sample, this clone was seen a few times. The CDR3 protein is CASSPKGPNEKLFF. The CDR3 region has the DNA TGTGCCAGCAGCCCCAAAGGGCCTAATGAAAAACTGTTTTTT. The V call is TRBV7-9, the J call TRBJ1-4; D ambiguous. The CDR3 covers 14 residues. The V and J ends lost 5 bases and 3 bases respectively, with 10 bases between them. Germline V lookup: CDR1 SEHNR, CDR2 FQNEAQ (reference sequence).

The chain recombines TRBV7-3 with TRBJ2-5; maybe TRBD2 (5 bases). The V end lost 4 bases, the J end lost 3 bases, and 9 bases lay between the germline ends. The length of the CDR3 is 13 residues. Germline CDR1 and CDR2: SGHTA and FQGTGA. The CDR3, as DNA: TGTGCCAGCAGCTATACTAGGGAAGAGACCCAGTACTTC. Amino acid sequence: CASSYTREETQYF. The full variable domain, with the rest looked up from reference TRBV7-3 and TRBJ2-5, is GAGVSQTPSNKVTEKGKYVELRCDPISGHTALYWYRQSLGQGPEFLIYFQGTGAADDSGLPNDRFFAVRPEGSVSTLKIQRTERGDSAVYLCASSYTREETQYFGPGTRLLVL.

The chain joins TRBV5-1 to TRBJ2-1, with D hard to call. The CDR3 sequence is 13 residues long. The germline CDR1 and CDR2 sequences are SGHRS and YFSETQ. V gave up 0 bases and J gave up 3 bases, with 4 bases separating them. CDR3 sequence reads: CASSLGDYNEQFF. CDR3 nucleotides: TGCGCCAGCAGCTTGGGGGACTACAATGAGCAGTTCTTC.

The chain combines TRBV19 with TRBJ2-2, with D perhaps matching TRBD1 (5 bases). V lost 1 base to trimming and J lost 2 bases, with 8 bases between them. From germline, CDR1 is LNHDA and CDR2 SQIVND (reference sequence). The CDR3 runs 15 residues. CDR3 loop: CASSIGGANTGELFF. The CDR3, as DNA: TGTGCCAGTAGTATAGGTGGGGCCAACACCGGGGAGCTGTTTTTT.

A word on this clone: Possible read error: a much larger clone is one base away. The same CDR3 is also encoded by other DNA sequences in this sample. The V call is TRBV6-4, the J call TRBJ2-7, with D possibly matching TRBD2 (5 bases). Trimming pared 3 bases from V and 2 bases from J, leaving 17 bases between. Germline CDR1 is MRHNA and CDR2 is SNTAGT. This CDR3 region has 16 residues. The CDR3 DNA sequence: TGTGCCAGCAGTGAGGTGGAGGTAATGTGCCCCTACGAGCAGTACTTC. It encodes CASSEVEVMCPYEQYF.

The chain is built from TRBV27 and TRBJ2-7; D may be TRBD2 (6 bases). The CDR3 loop spans 14 amino acids. Trimming left V 2 bases short and J 1 base short, with 9 bases between. Germline CDR1 and CDR2: MNHEY and SMNVEV (reference sequence). DNA of the CDR3: TGTGCCAGCAGTTTAGGGGGGAATTCCTACGAGCAGTACTTC. Amino acid sequence: CASSLGGNSYEQYF.